The 19 T cell receptor beta chains listed next were all sequenced from one sample in a study of T cells expressing NK-cell markers (TCRdb year 2020). The method was 5' RACE. The run used an Illumina HiSeq 2000. After reprocessing by TCRdb, each CDR3 protein sequence is one entry, and no DNA is given. The sample table records 300,000 to 500,000 distinct CDR3 sequences. About 10% of the sample lies in the top ten. Sequenced: blood T cells: a sorted CD56 or NKG2C T cell subset, CD4+ or CD8+ T cells, or bulk PBMC T cells (not recorded which). These receptors came from a woman aged 45-65 years in good health. Donor details come from another sample of the same person, matched by shared clones.

The genes are TRBV6-4 and TRBJ2-2; the TCRdb D gene call, TRBD1, has no DNA to confirm it. Looked up from germline, CDR1 is MRHNA and CDR2 is SNTAGT. The CDR3 runs 16 residues. The CDR3 sequence is CASSPDGGQVAGELFF.

V gene TRBV6-5 combines with J gene TRBJ2-7; TCRdb indicates TRBD1, and absent DNA this call remains unverified. This CDR3 spans 15 amino acids. The germline V gene has CDR1 MNHEY and CDR2 SVGAGI. CDR3 protein: CASRSNPGQTYEQYF.

The V gene is TRBV19, the J gene TRBJ1-5. CDR3 length equals 16 residues. Per the germline V gene, CDR1 is LNHDA and CDR2 is SQIVND (reference sequence). CDR3 protein: CASSPRGGTTLQPQHF.

V gene TRBV29-1 combines with J gene TRBJ2-3. The CDR3 has 12 residues. The germline gives CDR1 SQVTM, CDR2 ANQGSEA. CDR3 sequence: CSVGLNRDTQYF.

The chain couples TRBV14 to TRBJ2-1; the D call of TRBD2 rests on TCRdb alone, since no DNA is present to check it. This CDR3 contains 15 residues. The V gene's germline CDR1 is SGHDN and CDR2 FVKESK. The CDR3 sequence is CASSHGLAGRNEQFF.

The chain's CDR3 is CASSFGGSGDTQYF. The chain joins TRBV12-3 or TRBV12-4 to TRBJ2-3; TCRdb's D gene call, TRBD2, goes unchecked for lack of DNA. There are 14 residues in the CDR3.

This chain links TRBV29-1 with TRBJ2-5; the TCRdb D gene call, TRBD1, has no DNA to confirm it. CDR1 and CDR2 (germline): SQVTM, ANQGSEA. This CDR3 has 12 amino acids. CDR3 protein: CSLSAGGETQYF.

The J gene is TRBJ2-5, the V gene TRBV3-1; TCRdb's assignment of TRBD1 cannot be checked, as there is no DNA. Germline lookup yields CDR1 LGHDT and CDR2 YNNKEL (reference sequence). This CDR3 region has 14 residues. Here the CDR3 reads CASSQTQGSETQYF.

This chain links TRBV27 with TRBJ2-5; TCRdb picks TRBD2, but there is no DNA to check that call. The CDR3 totals 17 residues. Germline assignment: CDR1 MNHEY and CDR2 SMNVEV (reference sequence). CDR3 amino acids: CASSLTSGRAFRETQYF.

The V call is TRBV27, the J call TRBJ2-1; TCRdb calls TRBD2, which cannot be checked without DNA. This CDR3 has 16 residues. Germline V gives CDR1 MNHEY, CDR2 SMNVEV (reference sequence). The CDR3 loop is CASSSSRTRLSNEQFF.

The rearrangement links TRBV24-1 to TRBJ2-1; TCRdb selects TRBD1, and the lack of DNA leaves this call unchecked. Looked up from germline, CDR1 is KGHDR and CDR2 is SFDVKD. There are 15 residues in the CDR3. CDR3 amino acids: CATSGMGTVYNEQFF.

This rearrangement joins TRBV5-1 to TRBJ2-5; absent DNA, TCRdb's TRBD1 call cannot be checked. This CDR3 is built from 13 residues. Germline V lookup: CDR1 SGHRS, CDR2 YFSETQ. The CDR3 region is CASSLEGTQTQYF.

The CDR3 sequence: CAQAGYTYNEQFF. The chain couples TRBV7-9 to TRBJ2-1; the D call of TRBD2 rests on TCRdb alone, since no DNA is present to check it. Germline loops: CDR1 SEHNR, CDR2 FQNEAQ (reference sequence). This CDR3 has 13 amino acids.

This rearrangement joins TRBV3-1 to TRBJ2-2; the TRBD2 assignment by TCRdb is unverifiable without DNA. The CDR3 has 15 residues. The germline V gene has CDR1 LGHDT and CDR2 YNNKEL (reference sequence). Here the CDR3 reads CASSQAAGFAGELFF.

V gene TRBV4-1 combines with J gene TRBJ2-1; as DNA is missing, the TRBD1 call by TCRdb cannot be tested. The length of the CDR3 is 16 residues. Germline V gene lookup returns CDR1 MGHRA and CDR2 YSYEKL. CDR3 protein: CASSQAGTGRYNEQFF.

V is TRBV3-1 and J is TRBJ2-7; TCRdb indicates TRBD2, and absent DNA this call remains unverified. In germline, CDR1 is LGHDT, CDR2 YNNKEL (reference sequence). The CDR3 has 14 amino acids. CDR3 region: CASSPRTSTYEQYF.

V gene TRBV20-1 combines with J gene TRBJ2-1. The CDR3 is 15 residues long. The germline CDR1 and CDR2 sequences are DFQATT and SNEGSKA (reference sequence). This CDR3 is CSARDRVASYNEQFF.

V usage is TRBV5-1 and J usage is TRBJ1-2; the D call from TCRdb, TRBD1, cannot be confirmed without DNA. The length of the CDR3 is 16 residues. The germline V gene has CDR1 SGHRS and CDR2 YFSETQ. The CDR3 loop reads CASSLLSAGGSNGYTF.

J is TRBJ1-2 and V is TRBV29-1. The CDR3 is 12 amino acids. The germline V gene encodes CDR1 SQVTM and CDR2 ANQGSEA. Here the CDR3 reads CSVVGGNYGYTF.